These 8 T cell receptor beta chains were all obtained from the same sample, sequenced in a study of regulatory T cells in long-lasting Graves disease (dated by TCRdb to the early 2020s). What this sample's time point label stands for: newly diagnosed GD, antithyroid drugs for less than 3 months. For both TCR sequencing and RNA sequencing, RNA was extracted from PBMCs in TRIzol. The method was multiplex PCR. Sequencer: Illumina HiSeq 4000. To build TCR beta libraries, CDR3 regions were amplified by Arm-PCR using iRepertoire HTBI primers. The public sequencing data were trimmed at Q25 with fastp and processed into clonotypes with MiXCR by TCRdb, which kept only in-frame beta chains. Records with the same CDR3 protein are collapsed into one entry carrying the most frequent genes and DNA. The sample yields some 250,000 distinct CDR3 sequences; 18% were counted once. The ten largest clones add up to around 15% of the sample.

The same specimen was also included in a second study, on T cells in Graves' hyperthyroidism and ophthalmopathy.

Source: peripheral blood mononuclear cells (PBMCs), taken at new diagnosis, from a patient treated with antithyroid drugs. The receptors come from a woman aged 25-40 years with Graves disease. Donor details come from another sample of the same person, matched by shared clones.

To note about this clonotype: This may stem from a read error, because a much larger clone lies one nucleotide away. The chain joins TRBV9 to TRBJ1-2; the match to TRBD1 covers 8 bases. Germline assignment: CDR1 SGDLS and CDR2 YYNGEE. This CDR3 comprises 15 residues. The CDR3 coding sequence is TGTGCCAGCAGCGTCTCCTCGGGACAGGCCTATGTCTACACCTTC. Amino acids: CASSVSSGQAYVYTF. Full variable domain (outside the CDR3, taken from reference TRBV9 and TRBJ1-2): DSGVTQTPKHLITATGQRVTLRCSPRSGDLSVYWYQQSLDQGLQFLIQYYNGEERAKGNILERFSAQQFPDLHSELNLSSLELGDSALYFCASSVSSGQAYVYTFGSGTRLTVV.

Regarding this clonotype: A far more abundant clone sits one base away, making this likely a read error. CDR3 sequence (DNA): TGTGCCAGCAGCTTGGACCGCCCAGATACGCAGTATTTT. It yields the protein CASSLDRPDTQYF. The rearrangement links TRBV11-2 to TRBJ2-3; D gene ambiguous. CDR1 is SGHAT, CDR2 FQNNGV, per germline. V was clipped by 3 bases and J by 4 bases, with 8 bases between them. The CDR3 is 13 amino acids.

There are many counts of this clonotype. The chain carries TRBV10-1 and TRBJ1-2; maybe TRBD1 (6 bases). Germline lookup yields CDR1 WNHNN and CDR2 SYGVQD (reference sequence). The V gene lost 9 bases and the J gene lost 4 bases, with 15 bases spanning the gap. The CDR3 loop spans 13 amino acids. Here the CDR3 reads CASSPGARYGYTF. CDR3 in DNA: TGCGCCAGTAGCCCGGGGGCCCGCTATGGCTACACCTTC.

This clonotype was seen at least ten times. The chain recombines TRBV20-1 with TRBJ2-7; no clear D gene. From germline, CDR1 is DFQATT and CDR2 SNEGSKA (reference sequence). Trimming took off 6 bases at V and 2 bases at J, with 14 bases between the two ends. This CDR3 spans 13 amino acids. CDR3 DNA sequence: TGCAGTGCGTCCTCCAGGAGAACCTACGAGCAGTACTTC. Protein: CSASSRRTYEQYF.

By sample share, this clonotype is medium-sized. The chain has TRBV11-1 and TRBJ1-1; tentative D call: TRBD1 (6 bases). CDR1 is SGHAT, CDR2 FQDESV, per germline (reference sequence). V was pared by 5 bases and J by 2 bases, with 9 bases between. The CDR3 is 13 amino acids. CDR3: CASSPGANTEAFF. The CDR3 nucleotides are TGTGCCAGCAGCCCGGGGGCAAACACTGAAGCTTTCTTT.

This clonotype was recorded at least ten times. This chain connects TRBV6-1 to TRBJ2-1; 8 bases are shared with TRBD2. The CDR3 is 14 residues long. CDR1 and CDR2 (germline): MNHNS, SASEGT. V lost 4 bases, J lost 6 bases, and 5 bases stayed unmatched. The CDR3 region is CASSAGTSTNEQFF. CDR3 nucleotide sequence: TGTGCCAGCAGTGCCGGGACTAGTACCAATGAGCAGTTCTTC.

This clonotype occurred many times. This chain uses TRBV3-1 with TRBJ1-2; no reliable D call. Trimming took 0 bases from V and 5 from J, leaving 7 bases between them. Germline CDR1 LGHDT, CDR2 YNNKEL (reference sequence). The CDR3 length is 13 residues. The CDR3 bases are TGTGCCAGCAGCCAAGAAGGCGGGTATGGCTACACCTTC. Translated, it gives CASSQEGGYGYTF.

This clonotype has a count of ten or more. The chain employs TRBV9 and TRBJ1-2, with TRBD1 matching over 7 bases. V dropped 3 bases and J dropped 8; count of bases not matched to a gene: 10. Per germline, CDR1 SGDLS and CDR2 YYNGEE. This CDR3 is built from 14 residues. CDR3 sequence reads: CASSDGDRAPGYTF. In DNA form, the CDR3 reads TGTGCCAGCAGCGACGGAGACAGGGCTCCCGGCTACACCTTC.